This T cell receptor beta chain was identified during a study of cytomegalovirus exposure and HLA in healthy donors. The primer mix had 60 Vbeta and 13 Jbeta primers. Here immunoSEQ multiplex PCR was the method, and the copy in TCRdb shows in-frame clones only, minus some. The repertoire consists of more than 85,000 clones, with roughly 80% occurring once and the leading ten covering around a tenth. This CDR3 is 16 amino acids long. Unmatched junction bases numbered 4, after V lost 5 bases and J lost 3 bases. Germline V gene sequence: CDR1 SGHTA, CDR2 FQGNSA. This sequence was found in a male donor in good health and CMV-seropositive. Sequenced sample: PBMCs. This chain connects TRBV7-2 to TRBJ2-3; 14 nucleotides agree with TRBD2. The CDR3 sequence is CASSPGLAGATDTQYF. The CDR3 nucleotides are TGTGCCAGCAGCCCGGGACTAGCGGGAGCTACAGATACGCAGTATTTT.